This T cell receptor beta chain was identified in a study of cytomegalovirus exposure and HLA in healthy donors. Whole-study results and caveats: The majority of TCR sequences were rare, yet some public TCRs appeared in many donors.

As for this clone: The antigen is not known.

Amplification used 60 Vbeta primers and 13 Jbeta primers. The method was immunoSEQ multiplex PCR; TCRdb's version includes in-frame clones alone and lacks a portion of them. The table lists approximately 120,000 clones, 75% to 80% of them singletons. Trimming removed 3 bases from V and 2 bases from J, with 10 bases in between. The CDR3 consists of 14 residues. In germline, CDR1 is SEHNR, CDR2 FQNEAQ (reference sequence). V is TRBV7-9 and J is TRBJ1-1; the D is unclear. Sequenced sample: PBMCs. This clonotype was obtained from a woman between 35 and 50 years old in good health and CMV-seropositive. The CDR3 DNA follows: TGTGCCAGCAGCTTTGGCGGGCTTAACACTGAAGCTTTCTTT. It is translated as CASSFGGLNTEAFF.